Listed below are T cell receptor beta chains from one sample, sequenced in a study of blood T cell repertoires in COVID-19. Measured with immunoSEQ multiplex PCR; TCRdb has only the in-frame clones, and not every one. The repertoire has about 180,000 clones, roughly 89% of them found once; the top ten carry 2% to 2.5%. What was sequenced was PBMCs or T cells enriched from blood (not recorded which). The receptors were gathered from a woman between 40 and 55 years old with acute COVID-19. The conserved cysteine and the conserved F or W are not part of the CDR3 here. Clone size is stated in some rows and not others, as once, few, many or a class when expanded.

>TRBV5-4|TRBJ1-2|-
ASSLGTVLDYGYT
>TRBV19|TRBJ1-5|-
ASSMREGNQPQH
>TRBV2|TRBJ2-2|-
ASSVIGQGAGELF
>TRBV28|TRBJ2-1|-
ASGPHNEQF
>TRBV19|TRBJ2-2|-
ASRARGDTGELF
>TRBV11-1|TRBJ2-1|few
AISRGNTYNEQF
>TRBV7-3|TRBJ2-1|-
ASSLGSGRNNEQF
>TRBV30|TRBJ2-7|-
AWSANSGEQY
>TRBV9|TRBJ2-4|-
ASSPAGVAGRNIQY
>TRBV7-6|TRBJ2-5|-
ASSLGQGAKTQY
>TRBV2|TRBJ1-1|few
ASREGTMNTEAF
>TRBV13|TRBJ1-3|-
ASSLVREGNTIY
>TRBV5-4|TRBJ1-1|-
ASAVGGGGATEAF
>TRBV28|TRBJ2-7|-
ASNRAGVGEQY
>TRBV5-8|TRBJ2-1|-
ASSPGQTKYNEQF
>TRBV18|TRBJ2-1|-
ASMGGSNSYNEQF
>TRBV27|TRBJ1-2|-
ASSLSGANYGYT
>TRBV2|TRBJ2-7|-
ASARIGEQY
>TRBV6-1|TRBJ2-7|-
ASSDTQGSYEQY
>TRBV5-4|TRBJ2-1|-
ASSLVGQGHNEQF
>TRBV5-4|TRBJ2-3|-
ASSSGLAGGTATQY
>TRBV11-2|TRBJ2-3|-
ASSTTGVGTDTQY
>TRBV7-2|TRBJ2-4|-
ASSLESGLAKNIQY
>TRBV28|TRBJ1-2|-
ASSPDRAAYGYT
>TRBV30|TRBJ1-4|-
AGSLNRGLNEKLF
>TRBV12-5|TRBJ1-6|-
ASGLAARGIGSPLH
>TRBV7-9|TRBJ1-4|-
ATGPDRATNEKLF
>TRBV19|TRBJ1-2|-
ASAGTGLYGYT
>TRBV9|TRBJ2-3|-
ASSVDRATDTQY
>TRBV29-1|TRBJ1-1|-
SVPWRGRTEAF
>TRBV5-4|TRBJ1-2|once
ASRPDRATLLGYT
>TRBV9|TRBJ1-6|-
ASSAPGQGGVNSPLH
>TRBV5-1|TRBJ1-1|-
ASSLVTEAF
>TRBV27|TRBJ2-7|-
ASSQGASPYEQY
>TRBV7-8|TRBJ2-2|few
ASRPGPAGLNTGELF
>TRBV18|TRBJ2-7|-
ASSHGQGGGMVEQY
>TRBV9|TRBJ1-3|-
ASSQTGGVAGNTIY
>TRBV2|TRBJ2-1|-
ASSELAGVNEQF
>TRBV27|TRBJ1-1|-
ASRRGVNEAF
>TRBV11-2|TRBJ1-2|few
ASSLQGTGGYT
>TRBV19|TRBJ2-5|-
ASSIGPRAQETQY
>TRBV3-1/TRBV3-2|TRBJ2-2|-
ASSNDQGQYDTGELF
>TRBV4-1|TRBJ2-7|-
ASSQDPDMPSYEQY
>TRBV5-1|TRBJ2-7|-
ASSAGTGGPLSYEQY
>TRBV19|TRBJ2-7|-
ASGPPDYAYEQY
>TRBV9|TRBJ2-3|few
ASSLAGLQEGDTQY
>TRBV6-5|TRBJ1-4|-
ASKQVSREKLF
>TRBV7-8|TRBJ2-2|-
ASSHGTGDTGELF
>TRBV18|TRBJ2-7|-
ASSPLDSNEQY
>TRBV5-1|TRBJ2-3|once
ASSLELSTDTQY
>TRBV7-9|TRBJ2-7|-
ASSPTATTGRGGEQY
>TRBV5-5|TRBJ1-6|once
ASSLWRDPDNSPLH
>TRBV4-1|TRBJ2-7|-
ASSQVPAYEQY
>TRBV4-1|TRBJ2-2|-
ASSQGPSGATDTGELF
>TRBV24-1|TRBJ2-3|-
ATSGVARDTQY
>TRBV1|TRBJ2-2|-
TSSQALTSGGQGGNTGELF
>TRBV9|TRBJ1-3|-
ASGTELSGNTIY
>TRBV27|TRBJ1-2|-
ASQGGYGYT
>TRBV3-1/TRBV3-2|TRBJ2-7|-
ASSQDRGREQY
>TRBV4-2|TRBJ2-3|-
ASSQTLPGTDTQY